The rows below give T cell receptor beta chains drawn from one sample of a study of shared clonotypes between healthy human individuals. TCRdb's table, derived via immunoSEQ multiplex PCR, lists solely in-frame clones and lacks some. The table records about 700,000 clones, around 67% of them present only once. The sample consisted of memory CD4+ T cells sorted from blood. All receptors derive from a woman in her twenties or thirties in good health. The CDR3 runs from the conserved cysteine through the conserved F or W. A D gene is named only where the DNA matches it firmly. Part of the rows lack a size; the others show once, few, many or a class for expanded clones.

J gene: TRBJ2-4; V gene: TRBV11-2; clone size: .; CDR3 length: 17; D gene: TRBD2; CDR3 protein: CASSLQREGLAKNIQYF; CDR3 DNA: TGTGCCAGCAGCTTACAGCGGGAGGGACTAGCCAAAAACATTCAGTACTTC
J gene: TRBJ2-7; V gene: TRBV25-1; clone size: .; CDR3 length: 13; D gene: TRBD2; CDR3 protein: CASSGQAGGEQYF; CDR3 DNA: TGTGCCAGCAGTGGTCAGGCGGGAGGCGAGCAGTACTTC
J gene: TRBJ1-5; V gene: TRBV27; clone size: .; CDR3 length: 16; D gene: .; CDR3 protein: CASSSGDRGPNQPQHF; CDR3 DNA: TGTGCCAGCAGCTCGGGCGACCGGGGTCCCAATCAGCCCCAGCATTTT
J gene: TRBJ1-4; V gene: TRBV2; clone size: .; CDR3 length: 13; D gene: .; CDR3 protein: CASRRTVLEKLFF; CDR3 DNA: TGTGCCAGCAGGAGGACAGTTCTCGAAAAACTGTTTTTT
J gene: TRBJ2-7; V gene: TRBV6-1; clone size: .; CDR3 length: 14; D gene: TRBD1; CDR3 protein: CASTEMDRLYEQYF; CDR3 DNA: TGTGCCAGCACCGAGATGGACAGGCTCTACGAGCAGTACTTC
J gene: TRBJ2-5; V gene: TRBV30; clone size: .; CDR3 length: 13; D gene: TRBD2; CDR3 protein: CAWMGGSQETQYF; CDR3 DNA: TGTGCCTGGATGGGGGGGTCCCAAGAGACCCAGTACTTC
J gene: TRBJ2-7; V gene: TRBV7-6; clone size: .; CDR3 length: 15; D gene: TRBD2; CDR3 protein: CASSPLAGGPTEQYF; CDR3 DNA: TGTGCCAGCAGCCCGCTAGCGGGAGGGCCCACCGAGCAGTACTTC
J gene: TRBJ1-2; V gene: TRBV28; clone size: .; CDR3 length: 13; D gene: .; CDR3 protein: CASKSGTDYGYTF; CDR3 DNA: TGTGCCAGCAAATCAGGGACGGACTATGGCTACACCTTC
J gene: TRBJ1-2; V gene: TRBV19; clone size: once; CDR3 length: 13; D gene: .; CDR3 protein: CASSIVVFYGYTF; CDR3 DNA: TGTGCCAGTAGTATTGTGGTTTTTTATGGCTACACCTTC
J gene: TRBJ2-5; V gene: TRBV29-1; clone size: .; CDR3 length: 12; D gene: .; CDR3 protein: CSVEEVSETQYF; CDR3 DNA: TGCAGCGTTGAAGAGGTTTCCGAGACCCAGTACTTC
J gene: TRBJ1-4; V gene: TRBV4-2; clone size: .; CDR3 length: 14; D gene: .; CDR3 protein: CASRQAQENEKLFF; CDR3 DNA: TGTGCCAGCAGACAAGCACAGGAGAATGAAAAACTGTTTTTT
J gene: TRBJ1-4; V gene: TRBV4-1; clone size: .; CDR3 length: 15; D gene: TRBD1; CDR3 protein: CASSTHRGPAEKLFF; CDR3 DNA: TGCGCCAGCAGCACCCACAGGGGGCCGGCTGAAAAACTGTTTTTT
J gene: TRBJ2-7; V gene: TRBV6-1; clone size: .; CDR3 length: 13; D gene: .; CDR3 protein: CASTHSSSYEQYF; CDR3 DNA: TGTGCCAGCACTCACAGTTCCTCCTACGAGCAGTACTTC
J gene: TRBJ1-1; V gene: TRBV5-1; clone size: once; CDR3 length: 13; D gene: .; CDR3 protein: CASSLAWQTLAFF; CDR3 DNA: TGCGCCAGCAGCTTGGCCTGGCAGACCTTGGCTTTCTTT
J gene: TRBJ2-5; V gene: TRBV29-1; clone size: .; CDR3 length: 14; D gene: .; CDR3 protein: CSVEEVFAPYPQYF; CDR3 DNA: TGCAGCGTTGAGGAAGTTTTTGCCCCCTATCCCCAGTACTTC
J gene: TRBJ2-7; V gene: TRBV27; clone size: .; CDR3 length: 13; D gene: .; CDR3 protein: CASRPLGWYEQYF; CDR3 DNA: TGTGCCAGCAGACCGTTGGGTTGGTACGAGCAGTACTTC
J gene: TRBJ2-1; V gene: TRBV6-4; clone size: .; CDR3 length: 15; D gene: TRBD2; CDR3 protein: CASSAGTSGYNEQFF; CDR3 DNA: TGTGCCAGCAGCGCCGGGACTAGCGGGTATAATGAGCAGTTCTTC
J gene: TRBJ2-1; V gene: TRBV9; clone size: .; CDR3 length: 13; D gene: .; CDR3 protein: CASTRTARGEQFF; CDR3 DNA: TGTGCCAGCACTAGGACGGCCCGGGGTGAGCAGTTCTTC
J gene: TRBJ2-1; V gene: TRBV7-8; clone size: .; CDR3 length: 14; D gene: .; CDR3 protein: CASSFAGLYNEQFF; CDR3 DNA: TGTGCCAGCAGCTTTGCGGGACTCTACAATGAGCAGTTCTTC
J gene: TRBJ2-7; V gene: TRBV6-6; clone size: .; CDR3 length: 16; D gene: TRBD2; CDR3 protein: CASSGPSGSSTYEQYF; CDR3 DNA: TGTGCCAGCAGTGGTCCGAGCGGGAGCTCCACCTACGAGCAGTACTTC
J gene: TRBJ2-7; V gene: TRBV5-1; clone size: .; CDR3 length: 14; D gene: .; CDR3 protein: CASSDPRGVYEQYF; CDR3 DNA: TGCGCCAGCAGCGACCCCAGGGGAGTCTACGAGCAGTACTTC
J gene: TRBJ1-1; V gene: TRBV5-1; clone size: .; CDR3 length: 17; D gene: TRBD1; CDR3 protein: CASSYRRGGQENTEAFF; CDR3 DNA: TGCGCCAGCAGTTACCGGCGCGGGGGACAGGAGAACACTGAAGCTTTCTTT